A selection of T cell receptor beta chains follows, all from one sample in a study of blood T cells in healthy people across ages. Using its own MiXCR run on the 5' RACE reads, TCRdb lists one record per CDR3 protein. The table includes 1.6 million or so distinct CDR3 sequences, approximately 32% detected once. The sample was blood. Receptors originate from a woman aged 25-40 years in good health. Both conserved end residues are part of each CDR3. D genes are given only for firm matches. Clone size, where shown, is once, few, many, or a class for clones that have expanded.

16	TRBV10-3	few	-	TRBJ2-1	TGTGCCATCAGTGAGGGTAGCGAGAGCTCCTACAATGAGCAGTTCTTC	CAISEGSESSYNEQFF
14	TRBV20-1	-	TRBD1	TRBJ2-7	TGCAGTGCTCAGGACAGGGGACCCTCAGACGAGCAGTACTTC	CSAQDRGPSDEQYF
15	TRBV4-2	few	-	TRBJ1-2	TGTGCCAGCAGCCAAGTAGACGGGGAGTCGTATGGCTACACCTTC	CASSQVDGESYGYTF
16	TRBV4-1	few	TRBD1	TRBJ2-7	TGCGCCAGCAGCCAAGTTCCCCGGGACAGGGGTTCCGAGCAGTACTTC	CASSQVPRDRGSEQYF
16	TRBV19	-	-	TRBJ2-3	TGTGCCAGTAGTATAGACAGGGGAATAAGCACAGATACGCAGTATTTT	CASSIDRGISTDTQYF
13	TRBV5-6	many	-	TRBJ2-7	TGTGCCAGCAGCCCGGACGGGACCTACGAGCAGTACTTC	CASSPDGTYEQYF
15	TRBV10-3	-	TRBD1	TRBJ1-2	TGTGCCATCAGTGGAAGGGACAGGGATGCTGGCGGCTACACCTTC	CAISGRDRDAGGYTF
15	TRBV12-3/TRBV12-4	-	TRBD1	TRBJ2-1	TGTGCCAGCAGTTTAGCCGGGACAGGGAGGGATGAGCAGTTCTTC	CASSLAGTGRDEQFF
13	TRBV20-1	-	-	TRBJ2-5	TGCAGTGCTAGACTCAGCGGCCAAGAGACCCAGTACTTC	CSARLSGQETQYF
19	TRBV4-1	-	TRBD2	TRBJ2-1	TGCGCCAGCAGCTTAGCGGGATTAGTCGGACCTAGGGCCTACAATGAGCAGTCCTTC	CASSLAGLVGPRAYNEQSF
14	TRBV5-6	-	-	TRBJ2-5	TGTGCCAGCAGTCGGACATTGGCCCGCTGGACCCAGTACTTC	CASSRTLARWTQYF
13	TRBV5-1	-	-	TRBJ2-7	TGCGCCAGCAGCTCATCGACCCTGCCCGAGCAGTACTTC	CASSSSTLPEQYF
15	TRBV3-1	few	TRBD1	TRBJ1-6	TGTGCCAGCAGCCAAGGGCAGGGGGTTTCTTCACCCCTCCACTTT	CASSQGQGVSSPLHF
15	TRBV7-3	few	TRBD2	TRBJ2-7	TGTGCCAGCAGCTTATCTAGCGGGAGTACCAACGAGCAGTACTTC	CASSLSSGSTNEQYF
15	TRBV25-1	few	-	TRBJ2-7	TGTGCCAGCAGTGAGGTCGGGGGCGCGACCTACGAGCAGTACTTC	CASSEVGGATYEQYF
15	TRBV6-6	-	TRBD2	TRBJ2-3	TGTGCCAGCAACCAACTAGCGGGGTTCGAAGATACGCGGTATTTT	CASNQLAGFEDTRYF
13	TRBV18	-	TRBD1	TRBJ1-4	TGTGCCAGCCGTGGGACAGCTAATGAAAAACTGTTTTTT	CASRGTANEKLFF
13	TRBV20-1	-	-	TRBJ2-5	TGCAGTGGAACGACCAGGGGCCAAGAGACCCAGTACTTC	CSGTTRGQETQYF
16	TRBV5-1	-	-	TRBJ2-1	TGCGCCAGCAGCTCAACGACGGCTGGCTCCTACAATGAGCAGTTCTTC	CASSSTTAGSYNEQFF
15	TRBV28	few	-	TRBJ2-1	TGTGCCAGCAGTCATCTCGAGCAGAAGGCCGGTGAGCAGTTCTTC	CASSHLEQKAGEQFF
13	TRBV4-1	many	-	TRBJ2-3	TGCGCCAGCAGCCAAGATCCCCCAGATACGCAGTATTTT	CASSQDPPDTQYF
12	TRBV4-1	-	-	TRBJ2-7	TGCGCCAGCAGCCAATCATTGGGTGAGCAGTACTTC	CASSQSLGEQYF
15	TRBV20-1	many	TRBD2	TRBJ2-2	TGCAGTGCTCGGGTAGCGGGGGTTCTCACCGGGGAGCTGTTTTTT	CSARVAGVLTGELFF
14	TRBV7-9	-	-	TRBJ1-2	TGTGCCAGCAGCTTACCCTCCCCCATTTATGGCTACACCTTC	CASSLPSPIYGYTF
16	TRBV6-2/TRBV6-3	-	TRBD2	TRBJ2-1	TGTGCCAGCAGTTACTCGAACGGGGGGTCTTGGAATGAGCAGTTCTTC	CASSYSNGGSWNEQFF
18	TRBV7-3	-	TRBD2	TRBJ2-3	TGTGCCAGCAGCTTAATCGGGACTAGCGGGGGGTTAACAGATACGCAGTATTTT	CASSLIGTSGGLTDTQYF
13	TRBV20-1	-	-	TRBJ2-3	TGCAGTGCTAGAGGACAGTTTCTCGATACGCAGTATTTT	CSARGQFLDTQYF
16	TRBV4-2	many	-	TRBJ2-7	TGTGCCAGCAGCCAAGCCTCCGACGGCAGGGCGTACGAGCAGTACTTC	CASSQASDGRAYEQYF
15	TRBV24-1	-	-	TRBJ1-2	TGTGCCACCAGCGCAGCCGGGCAGAGGAACTATGGCTACACCTTC	CATSAAGQRNYGYTF
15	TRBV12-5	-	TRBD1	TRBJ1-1	TGTGCTAGTGGTCTCGGACAGGGGATGAACGCTGAAGCTTTCTTT	CASGLGQGMNAEAFF
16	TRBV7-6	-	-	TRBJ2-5	TGTGCCAGCAGCCCATGGGACATTACGGGCCAAGAGACCCAGTACTTC	CASSPWDITGQETQYF
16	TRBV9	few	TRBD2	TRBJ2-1	TGTGCCAGCAGCGTCCCCCGGGAGGGCGGTTACAATGAGCAGTTCTTC	CASSVPREGGYNEQFF
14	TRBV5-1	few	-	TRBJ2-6	TGCGCCAGCAAATCAAACTCTGGGGCCAACGTCCTGACTTTC	CASKSNSGANVLTF
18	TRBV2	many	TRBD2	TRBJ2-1	TGTGCCAGCAGTGAGAAGGCTAGCGGGAATTCCCGTAGGGATGAGCAGTTCTTC	CASSEKASGNSRRDEQFF
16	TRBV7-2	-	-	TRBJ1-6	TGTGCCAGCCGACCCCGGGGGGAATCCTATAATTCACCCCTCCACTTT	CASRPRGESYNSPLHF
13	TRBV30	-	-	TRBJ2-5	TGTGCCTGGAGTGGTCCGGGGCAAGAGACCCAGTACTTC	CAWSGPGQETQYF
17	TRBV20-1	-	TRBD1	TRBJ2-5	TGCAGTGCTAGACCTATCAAGACAGGGGGCAACCAAGAGACCCAGTACTTC	CSARPIKTGGNQETQYF
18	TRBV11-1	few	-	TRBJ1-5	TGTGCCAGCAGCTTTACGTCAGGGGACGGGGGGAGCAATCAGCCCCAGCATTTT	CASSFTSGDGGSNQPQHF
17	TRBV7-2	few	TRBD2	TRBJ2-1	TGTGCCAGCAGCTTTCCGAGGGGTGCGGGAGTATACAATGAGCAGTTCTTC	CASSFPRGAGVYNEQFF
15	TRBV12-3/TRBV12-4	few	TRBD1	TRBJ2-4	TGTGCCAGCAGTTTAAGAACAGGGGGCAGAAACATTCAGTACTTC	CASSLRTGGRNIQYF
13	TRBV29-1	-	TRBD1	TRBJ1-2	TGCAGTGTGGGGACAGGGACTGCCTATGGCTACACCTTC	CSVGTGTAYGYTF
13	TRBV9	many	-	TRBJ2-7	TGTGCCAGCAGCGTAGCTACCGGCTACGAGCAGTACTTC	CASSVATGYEQYF
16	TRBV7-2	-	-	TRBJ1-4	TGTGCCAGCAGCTTAGGGAGGACGGTGATAGAGGAAAAACTGTTTTTT	CASSLGRTVIEEKLFF
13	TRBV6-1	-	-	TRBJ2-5	TGTGCCAGCAGTGGGAACCCCGGAGAGACCCAGTACTTC	CASSGNPGETQYF
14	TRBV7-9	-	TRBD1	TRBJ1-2	TGTGCCAGCCTTCCGACAGGGCCGAGCTATAGCTACACCTTC	CASLPTGPSYSYTF
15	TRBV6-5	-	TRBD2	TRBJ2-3	TGTGCCAGCAGCATAGCGGGAGAAGGGGCAGATACGCAGTATTTT	CASSIAGEGADTQYF
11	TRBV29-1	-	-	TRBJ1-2	TGCAGCGTTGAAGTACGTTATGGCTACACCTTC	CSVEVRYGYTF
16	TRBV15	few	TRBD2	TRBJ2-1	TGTGCCACCGTTTCTAGCGGGAGGGCCTCCTACAATGAGCAGTTCTTC	CATVSSGRASYNEQFF
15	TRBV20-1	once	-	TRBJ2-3	TGCAGCGCAAAGGCGGCAGGGCGGGGCACAGATACGCAGTATTTT	CSAKAAGRGTDTQYF
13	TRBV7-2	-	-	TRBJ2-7	TGTGCCAGCAGCTTTGGAGGACTGAGCGAGCAGTACTTC	CASSFGGLSEQYF
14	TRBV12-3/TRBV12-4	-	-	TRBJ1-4	TGTGCCAGCAGGTCGGGACACCTAAATGAAAAACTGTTTTTT	CASRSGHLNEKLFF